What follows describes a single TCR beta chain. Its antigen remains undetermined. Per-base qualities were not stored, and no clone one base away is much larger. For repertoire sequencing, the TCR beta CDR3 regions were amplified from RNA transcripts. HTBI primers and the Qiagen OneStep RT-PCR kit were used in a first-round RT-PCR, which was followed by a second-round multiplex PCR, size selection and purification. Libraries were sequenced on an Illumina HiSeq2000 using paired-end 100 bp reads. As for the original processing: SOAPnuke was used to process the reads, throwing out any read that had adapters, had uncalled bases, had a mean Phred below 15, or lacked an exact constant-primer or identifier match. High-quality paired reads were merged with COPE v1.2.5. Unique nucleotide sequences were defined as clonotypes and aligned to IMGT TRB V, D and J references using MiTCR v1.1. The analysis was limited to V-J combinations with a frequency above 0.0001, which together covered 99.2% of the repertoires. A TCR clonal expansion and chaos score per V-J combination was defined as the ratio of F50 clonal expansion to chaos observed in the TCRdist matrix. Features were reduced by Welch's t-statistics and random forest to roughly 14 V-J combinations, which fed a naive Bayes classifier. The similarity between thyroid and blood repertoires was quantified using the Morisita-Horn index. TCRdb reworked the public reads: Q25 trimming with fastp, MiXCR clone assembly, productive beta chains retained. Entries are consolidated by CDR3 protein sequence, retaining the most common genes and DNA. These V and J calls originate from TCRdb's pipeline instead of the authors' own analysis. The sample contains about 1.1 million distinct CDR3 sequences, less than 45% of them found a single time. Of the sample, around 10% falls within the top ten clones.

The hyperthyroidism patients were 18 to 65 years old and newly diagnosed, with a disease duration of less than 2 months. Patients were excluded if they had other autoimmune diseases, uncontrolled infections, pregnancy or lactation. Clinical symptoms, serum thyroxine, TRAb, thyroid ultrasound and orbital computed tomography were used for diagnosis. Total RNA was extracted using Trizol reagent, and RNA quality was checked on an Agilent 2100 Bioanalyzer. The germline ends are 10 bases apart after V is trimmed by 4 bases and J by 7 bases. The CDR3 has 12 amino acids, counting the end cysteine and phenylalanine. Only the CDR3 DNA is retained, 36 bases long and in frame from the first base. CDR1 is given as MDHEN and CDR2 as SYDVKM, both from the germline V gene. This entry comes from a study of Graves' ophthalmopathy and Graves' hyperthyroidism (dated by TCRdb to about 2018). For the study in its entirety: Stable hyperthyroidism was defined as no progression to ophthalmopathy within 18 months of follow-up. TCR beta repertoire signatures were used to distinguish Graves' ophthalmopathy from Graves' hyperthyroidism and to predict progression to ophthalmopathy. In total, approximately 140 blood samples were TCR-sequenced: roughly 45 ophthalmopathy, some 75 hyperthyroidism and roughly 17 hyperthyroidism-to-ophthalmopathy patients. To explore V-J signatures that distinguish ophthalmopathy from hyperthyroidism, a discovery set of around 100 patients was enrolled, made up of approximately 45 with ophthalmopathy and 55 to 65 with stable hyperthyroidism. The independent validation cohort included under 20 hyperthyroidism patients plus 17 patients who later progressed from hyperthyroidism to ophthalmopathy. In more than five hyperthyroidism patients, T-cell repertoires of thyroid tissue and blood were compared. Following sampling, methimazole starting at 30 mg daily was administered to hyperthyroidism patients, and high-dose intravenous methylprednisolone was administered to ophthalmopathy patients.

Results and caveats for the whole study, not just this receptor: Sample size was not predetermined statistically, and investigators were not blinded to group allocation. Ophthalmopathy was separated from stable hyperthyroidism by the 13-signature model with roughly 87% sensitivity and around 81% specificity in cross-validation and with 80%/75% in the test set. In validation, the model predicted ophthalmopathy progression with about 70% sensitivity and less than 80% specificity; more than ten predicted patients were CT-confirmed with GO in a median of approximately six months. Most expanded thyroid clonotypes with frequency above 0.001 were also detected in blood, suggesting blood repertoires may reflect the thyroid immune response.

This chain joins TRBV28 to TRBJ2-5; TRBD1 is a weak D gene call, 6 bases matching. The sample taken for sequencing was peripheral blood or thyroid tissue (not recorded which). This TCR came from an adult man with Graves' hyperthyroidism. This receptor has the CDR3 CASSWTVGTQYF. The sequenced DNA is TGTGCCAGCAGTTGGACAGTGGGGACCCAGTACTTC.